This T cell receptor (beta chain) was recorded in a study of technical replicates of blood from a few donors. Germline V lookup: CDR1 SGHKS, CDR2 YYEKEE (reference sequence). This CDR3 is 16 amino acids long. Between the trimmed V and J ends, which lost 1 base and 14 bases, there was a span of 25 bases. Here immunoSEQ multiplex PCR was the method, and the copy in TCRdb shows in-frame clones only, minus some. The repertoire holds about 100,000 clones, roughly 95% seen once, with around 0.35% in the top ten. This clone has more than one count but fewer than ten. The chain combines TRBV5-5 with TRBJ2-1; no reliable D call. This TCR came from a human donor in good health. The sequenced sample was T cells isolated from PBMCs. CDR3: CASSLLGSSHNEYEFF. As DNA, the CDR3 is TGTGCCAGCAGCTTGTTAGGTAGCTCCCACAATGAGTATGAGTTCTTC.